The 22 T cell receptor beta chains below come from one sample, sequenced in a study of blood T cells in healthy people across ages. For the second PCR, which ran for about 7 to 12 cycles, a sample-barcoded 5' primer and a J-beta primer mix were used. Using its own MiXCR run on the 5' RACE reads, TCRdb lists one record per CDR3 protein. The data show 700,000 or so distinct CDR3 sequences, about 20% seen once. The sample was blood. The receptors come from a man aged 65 to 85 in good health.

Only a few counts were recorded for this clonotype. The J gene is TRBJ1-5, the V gene TRBV4-3, with D unclear. The CDR3 length is 13 residues. In germline, CDR1 is LGHNA, CDR2 YSLEER. Trimming removed 4 bases at V and 5 bases at J, with 9 bases between. The CDR3 sequence is CASSRGRDQPQHF. The CDR3 region has the DNA TGCGCCAGCAGCCGAGGTCGTGATCAGCCCCAGCATTTT.

This clonotype turned up a few times. The chain couples TRBV5-1 to TRBJ1-1, with a possible D match to TRBD1 (5 bases). V lost 4 bases and J lost 1, with 14 bases in between. The length of the CDR3 is 15 residues. CDR1 is SGHRS, CDR2 YFSETQ, per germline. CDR3 nucleotides: TGCGCCAGCAGCCCCCGAGTGGGGGGGAACACTGAAGCTTTCTTT. Residues: CASSPRVGGNTEAFF.

The chain joins TRBV12-3 or TRBV12-4 to TRBJ2-3; D is perhaps TRBD2 (6 bases). The ends were cut back, 5 bases at V and 2 bases at J, with 8 bases in the middle. The CDR3 length is 13 residues. CDR3 protein: CASSGGITDTQYF. CDR3 in DNA: TGTGCCAGCAGTGGGGGGATCACAGATACGCAGTATTTT.

The V gene is TRBV7-9, the J gene TRBJ1-3, with no clear D. The CDR3 extends over 13 amino acids. CDR1 and CDR2 from the germline V gene are SEHNR and FQNEAQ (reference sequence). Trimming pared 4 bases from V and 3 bases from J, leaving 7 bases between. The CDR3 DNA reads as TGTGCCAGCAGCTCAAATGGTGGAAACACCATATATTTT. The encoded protein is CASSSNGGNTIYF.

CDR3 coding DNA: TGCAGTGCTATGGCCCCTATAGCAGCTAGCACAGATACGCAGTATTTT. It codes for CSAMAPIAASTDTQYF. This chain uses TRBV20-1 with TRBJ2-3, with D uncertain. Germline V gene sequence: CDR1 DFQATT, CDR2 SNEGSKA (reference sequence). V lost 4 bases, J lost 0 bases, and 17 bases lay in between. CDR3 size: 16 residues.

The sample holds a few counts of this clonotype. The V and J genes are TRBV6-5 and TRBJ2-7, with D perhaps matching TRBD1 or TRBD2 (7 bases each). Deletions cut 7 bases from V and 6 bases from J, with 22 bases between. This CDR3 is 15 amino acids long. From germline, CDR1 is MNHEY and CDR2 SVGAGI. The CDR3 protein is CASKSSGGGISEQYF. The CDR3 bases are TGTGCCAGCAAATCCTCAGGGGGAGGGATTTCCGAGCAGTACTTC.

J is TRBJ2-3 and V is TRBV12-3 or TRBV12-4, with TRBD2 matching over 9 bases. The CDR3 runs 16 residues. V dropped 5 bases and J dropped 2; count of bases not matched to a gene: 8. The CDR3 DNA reads as TGTGCCAGCAGTCCCCGGCTAGCGGGATTCACAGATACGCAGTATTTT. Residues: CASSPRLAGFTDTQYF.

The gene calls are TRBV12-3 or TRBV12-4 and TRBJ2-7; TRBD1 might be the D (5 bases). The V end was cut by 6 bases, the J end by 3 bases, with 12 bases between. The CDR3 contains 13 residues. The CDR3, as DNA: TGTGCCAGCAGCCCCGACAGCATCTACGAGCAGTACTTC. Translating it yields CASSPDSIYEQYF.

This chain joins TRBV7-9 and TRBJ1-1; TRBD1 agrees at 8 bases. V dropped 5 bases and J dropped 3; count of bases not matched to a gene: 8. Germline V lookup: CDR1 SEHNR, CDR2 FQNEAQ (reference sequence). This CDR3 contains 15 residues. As DNA, the CDR3 is TGTGCCAGCAGCCCTGGACAACAGGGGGACACTGAAGCTTTCTTT. This encodes CASSPGQQGDTEAFF.

This clonotype showed up just a few times. The genes are TRBV6-1 and TRBJ1-2; a weak D match, TRBD1 (5 bases). The germline CDR1 and CDR2 sequences are MNHNS and SASEGT. The V gene lost 2 bases and the J gene lost 7 bases, with 11 bases spanning the gap. The CDR3 has 13 amino acids. The CDR3 loop is CASSESSGGGYTF. The CDR3 bases are TGTGCCAGCAGTGAAAGTTCGGGGGGTGGCTACACCTTC.

This clonotype was seen only a few times. This sequence joins TRBV20-1 and TRBJ2-5; 15 bases fit TRBD2. The J call is uncertain, as TRBJ2-1 better fits the DNA end. Germline CDR1 reads DFQATT; CDR2 reads SNEGSKA (reference sequence). The CDR3 is 14 residues long. Here the CDR3 reads CSAAGLAGGVEQFF. For the CDR3, the DNA is TGCAGTGCCGCAGGACTAGCGGGAGGGGTTGAGCAGTTCTTC.

V and J are TRBV18 and TRBJ2-5; a weak D match, TRBD2 (5 bases). In germline, CDR1 is KGHSH, CDR2 LQKENI. V dropped 4 bases and J dropped 4 bases, with 16 bases sitting between them. The CDR3 sequence is 15 residues long. CDR3 residues: CASSLTNGERETQYF. The CDR3 region has the DNA TGTGCCAGCTCACTCACCAACGGGGAAAGAGAGACCCAGTACTTC.

This clonotype occurred a few times. The V call is TRBV12-3 or TRBV12-4, the J call TRBJ1-4; weak D call: TRBD1 (6 bases). This CDR3 has 15 amino acids. Trimming removed 3 bases from V and 7 bases from J, with 15 bases in between. The CDR3 nucleotides are TGTGCCAGCAGTTTTCTCCTGGGGGCGGGTGAAAAACTGTTTTTT. Encoded protein: CASSFLLGAGEKLFF.

This clonotype was observed a handful of times. This chain joins TRBV13 and TRBJ1-4; D gene unclear. The CDR3 loop spans 14 amino acids. From germline, CDR1 is PRHDT and CDR2 FYEKMQ (reference sequence). V was trimmed by 4 bases and J by 4 bases, leaving 10 bases between them. CDR3 in DNA: TGTGCCAGCAGCTACGGACGGATTAATGAAAAACTGTTTTTT. It yields the protein CASSYGRINEKLFF.

This clonotype was seen more than once but under ten times. The chain uses TRBV14 and TRBJ2-4, with 7 bases identical to TRBD1. With V trimmed by 4 bases and J by 6 bases, 6 bases remained unmatched. CDR3 length: 14 residues. Germline lookup yields CDR1 SGHDN and CDR2 FVKESK. The CDR3: CASSLSGTVNIQYF. CDR3 sequence (DNA): TGTGCCAGCAGCCTATCCGGGACAGTAAACATTCAGTACTTC. The variable domain in full, completed from reference TRBV14 and TRBJ2-4, reads EAGVTQFPSHSVIEKGQTVTLRCDPISGHDNLYWYRRVMGKEIKFLLHFVKESKQDESGMPNNRFLAERTGGTYSTLKVQPAELEDSGVYFCASSLSGTVNIQYFGAGTRLSVL.

This clonotype has just a few counts. The chain has TRBV27 and TRBJ1-2; tentative D call: TRBD1 (6 bases). This CDR3 contains 14 residues. Germline CDR1 reads MNHEY; CDR2 reads SMNVEV (reference sequence). The ends were cut back, 5 bases at V and 6 bases at J, with 16 bases in the middle. The CDR3 loop reads CASSPIGGRNGYTF. The CDR3 coding sequence is TGTGCCAGCAGTCCTATAGGGGGGAGAAATGGCTACACCTTC.

This rearrangement joins TRBV5-1 to TRBJ1-2, with D possibly matching TRBD1 (6 bases). In germline, CDR1 is SGHRS, CDR2 YFSETQ. With 0 bases removed from V and 4 bases from J, the gap between germline ends came to 10 bases. This CDR3 comprises 14 residues. For the CDR3, the DNA is TGCGCCAGCAGCTTGGATCCAGGGGCCTATGGCTACACCTTC. Its translation is CASSLDPGAYGYTF.

The rearrangement uses TRBV5-5 and TRBJ2-3, with D perhaps TRBD2 (6 bases). Trimming pared 3 bases from V and 13 bases from J, leaving 27 bases between. CDR3 length: 16 residues. The V gene's germline CDR1 is SGHKS and CDR2 YYEKEE (reference sequence). CDR3 in DNA: TGTGCCAGCAGCTCTAGCGTAGCCGGGATCGACAGATACAAGTATTTT. Amino acids: CASSSSVAGIDRYKYF.

In its sample, this clonotype was seen a few times. This chain links TRBV6-6 with TRBJ2-2, with D perhaps matching TRBD1 (5 bases). The germline CDR1 and CDR2 sequences are MNHNY and SVGAGI (reference sequence). The CDR3 length is 14 residues. V gave up 2 bases and J gave up 6 bases, with 10 bases separating them. The CDR3 is CASSYGQGSGELFF. CDR3 nucleotides: TGTGCCAGCAGTTACGGTCAGGGATCCGGGGAGCTGTTTTTT.

This clonotype has ten or more counts. CDR3 sequence: CSASPQGNEQFF. The CDR3 DNA reads as TGCAGTGCAAGCCCCCAGGGGAATGAGCAGTTCTTC. The V gene is TRBV20-1, the J gene TRBJ2-1, with D possibly TRBD1 on 6 matching bases. With 6 bases removed from V and 7 bases from J, the gap between germline ends came to 13 bases. Germline assignment: CDR1 DFQATT and CDR2 SNEGSKA (reference sequence). CDR3 length: 12 residues.

This clonotype was seen at least ten times. The rearrangement links TRBV19 to TRBJ1-4, with unresolved D. The V end lost 3 bases, the J end lost 7 bases, and 15 bases lay between the germline ends. The germline gives CDR1 LNHDA, CDR2 SQIVND (reference sequence). The CDR3 is 15 residues long. The chain's CDR3 is CASSIGLSESEKLFF. The CDR3 region has the DNA TGTGCCAGTAGTATTGGGCTATCGGAGAGTGAAAAACTGTTTTTT.

Points on this clonotype: A read error may produce the germline difference seen at one junction end. The chain links TRBV7-2 to TRBJ1-1; possibly TRBD1 for D (5 bases). CDR1 SGHTA and CDR2 FQGNSA come from the germline V gene. This CDR3 region has 15 residues. CDR3 in DNA: TGTGCCAGCAGCTCGCCCGGGACGGGAAACACTCAAGCTTTCTTT. Amino acid sequence: CASSSPGTGNTQAFF.